These 5 T cell receptor beta chains were sequenced from one sample in a study of human T cells and chemical hapten exposure. TCRdb re-analysed the RACE reads in MiXCR, keeping a single row per CDR3 protein. The sample includes over 100,000 distinct CDR3 sequences, 9% to 9.5% of them seen just once. As to time point: patch test 2, 6 weeks after DPC sensitization. Specified treatment: therapeutic diphenylcyclopropenone sensitization with weekly scalp DPC. The starting material was whole blood, obtained in connection with sensitization to the hapten diphenylcyclopropenone (DPC). These receptor sequences come from a woman aged 40-49 years with alopecia areata. Some clones in this sample may be carry-over from other donors' samples.

This clonotype was recorded many times. At one boundary the junction diverges from the germline segment, which might be a read error. In nucleotides, the CDR3 is TGTGCCAGCCGCTTCCGGGGAGGGAGCACAGATACGCAGTATTTT. As protein: CASRFRGGSTDTQYF. The chain couples TRBV5-4 to TRBJ2-3; 7 nucleotides align to TRBD2. This CDR3 region has 15 residues. Germline V gene lookup returns CDR1 SGHNT and CDR2 YYREEE (reference sequence).

The sample holds a few counts of this clonotype. In DNA form, the CDR3 reads TGTGCCACCAGTGATTCCCGTAAAAGCAATCAGCCCCAGCATTTT. Residues: CATSDSRKSNQPQHF. The chain couples TRBV24-1 to TRBJ1-5; D not resolved. V was cut by 2 bases and J by 1 base, with 8 bases left in between. The CDR3 contains 15 residues. CDR1 and CDR2 (germline): KGHDR, SFDVKD.

This clonotype occurred many times. The chain recombines TRBV7-3 with TRBJ2-5; 8 bases are a match to TRBD2. After removal of 1 base from V and 2 bases from J, the junction contained 3 bases not matched to a gene. CDR3 length equals 15 residues. Germline V gene data show CDR1 as SGHTA and CDR2 as FQGTGA. The chain's CDR3 is CASSLKGLGQETQYF. CDR3 bases: TGTGCCAGCAGCTTAAAGGGACTAGGGCAAGAGACCCAGTACTTC.

This clonotype was picked up a small number of times. This chain uses TRBV19 with TRBJ2-1, with 9 nucleotides matching TRBD2. V lost 2 bases and J lost 1; bases outside the gene matches: 3. Germline V lookup: CDR1 LNHDA, CDR2 SQIVND (reference sequence). The CDR3 is made up of 16 amino acids. The CDR3 DNA reads TGTGCCAGTAGTATAATCCTAGCGGGGTCCTACAATGAGCAGTTCTTC. This sequence encodes CASSIILAGSYNEQFF.

This clonotype turned up a few times. J is TRBJ2-1 and V is TRBV6-2 or TRBV6-3; 11 bases map to TRBD2. V trimming: 6 bases; J trimming: 8 bases; junction bases outside the gene matches: 15. This CDR3 has 17 amino acids. The germline V gene encodes CDR1 MNHEY and CDR2 SVGEGT. The CDR3 reads CASSSPYLAGGTDEQFF. In DNA form, the CDR3 reads TGTGCCAGCAGCAGCCCCTACCTAGCGGGGGGTACGGATGAGCAGTTCTTC.